This is a list of T cell receptor beta chains from one sample in a study of T-cell reconstitution after alpha-beta-depleted transplantation in children. TCRdb reprocessed the PCR reads with MiXCR, giving one entry per CDR3 protein. In the table there are roughly 200,000 distinct CDR3 sequences, roughly a tenth of which are singletons. This specimen consisted of PBMCs from the stem cell graft donor, obtained from the stem cell graft. Every receptor here comes from a human donor who donated a stem cell graft to a child with acute lymphoblastic leukemia. CDR3s include the opening cysteine and the closing phenylalanine or tryptophan. A D gene is named only where the DNA matches it firmly. Clone size is given for some rows only: seen once, a few or many times, or a class if the clone is expanded.

CASSLGTDYYYGYTF	TGTGCCAGCAGCTTAGGGACGGACTACTACTATGGCTACACCTTC	TRBV7-9	TRBJ1-2	15	few	-
CASRNNRDAGELFF	TGTGCCAGTAGGAATAACAGGGACGCCGGGGAGCTGTTTTTT	TRBV19	TRBJ2-2	14	many	-
CSARRLGQKAFF	TGCAGTGCTAGGCGGCTAGGACAGAAAGCTTTCTTT	TRBV20-1	TRBJ1-1	12	few	-
CASSSQGPGELFF	TGTGCCAGCAGTTCACAGGGACCCGGGGAGCTGTTTTTT	TRBV12-3/TRBV12-4	TRBJ2-2	13	few	-
CASSLRAGGDSPLHF	TGTGCCAGCAGCTTGAGGGCAGGGGGGGATTCACCCCTCCACTTT	TRBV12-3/TRBV12-4	TRBJ1-6	15	few	TRBD1
CASSYSTATQETQYF	TGTGCCAGCAGTTACTCGACAGCGACCCAAGAGACCCAGTACTTC	TRBV6-5	TRBJ2-5	15	-	-
CASSLAGQGAEKLFF	TGTGCCAGCAGCTTAGCGGGACAGGGGGCTGAAAAACTGTTTTTT	TRBV7-2	TRBJ1-4	15	-	TRBD1
CASSLSGNREHQPQHF	TGTGCCAGCAGCTTATCAGGGAACAGGGAGCATCAGCCCCAGCATTTT	TRBV11-2	TRBJ1-5	16	-	-
CASSTRREGGDSPLHF	TGTGCCAGTAGTACCCGTCGGGAGGGGGGCGATTCACCCCTCCACTTT	TRBV19	TRBJ1-6	16	few	-
CASSLATGTGYSYEQYF	TGCGCCAGCAGCTTGGCAACCGGGACAGGGTACTCCTACGAGCAGTACTTC	TRBV5-1	TRBJ2-7	17	many	TRBD1
CASSPVGGFSYNEQFF	TGCGCCAGCAGCCCCGTGGGGGGCTTCTCCTACAATGAGCAGTTCTTC	TRBV4-1	TRBJ2-1	16	-	-
CASSQEEGLEAFF	TGCGCCAGCAGCCAAGAGGAGGGCCTTGAAGCTTTCTTT	TRBV4-3	TRBJ1-1	13	few	-
CASTALFSGTGELFF	TGTGCCAGCACAGCCCTATTTTCGGGCACCGGGGAGCTGTTTTTT	TRBV27	TRBJ2-2	15	-	-
CASRPVQGSGELFF	TGTGCCAGCAGACCCGTACAAGGTTCCGGGGAGCTGTTTTTT	TRBV6-1	TRBJ2-2	14	many	-
CASSGNLAGEQYF	TGTGCCAGCAGCGGGAACCTAGCGGGCGAGCAGTACTTC	TRBV7-6	TRBJ2-7	13	few	TRBD2
CASSLTGTPQETQYF	TGCGCCAGCAGCCTAACCGGGACTCCACAAGAGACCCAGTACTTC	TRBV4-1	TRBJ2-5	15	few	-
CASSLQGGGETYEQYF	TGCGCCAGCAGCCTTCAGGGCGGGGGGGAAACCTACGAGCAGTACTTC	TRBV5-1	TRBJ2-7	16	many	TRBD2
CASSLGGGQGKVEAFF	TGTGCCAGCAGCTTAGGCGGGGGACAGGGTAAGGTCGAAGCTTTCTTT	TRBV7-9	TRBJ1-1	16	-	TRBD1
CSASVEVYQETQYF	TGCAGTGCTAGTGTGGAGGTGTACCAAGAGACCCAGTACTTC	TRBV20-1	TRBJ2-5	14	few	-